The clone carrying this TCR beta chain was counted once. Its antigen is currently unknown. The data were taken from a study of cytotoxic CD8 clonotypes in ibrutinib-treated CLL. Study results and limitations: Baseline clonality, above age-matched healthy donor levels, tracked circulating CD8+ T-cell counts.

Target depth was 1 in 200,000 to 1 in 1 million T cells, about 10x per clonotype. Sequencing used immunoSEQ multiplex PCR; TCRdb keeps in-frame clones, though not all of them. This sample yields about 140,000 clones, of which around 77% are seen a single time; roughly a quarter belongs to the top ten. The CDR3 extends over 14 amino acids. Germline CDR1 reads SGDLS; CDR2 reads YYNGEE. V shed 4 bases and J shed 2 bases, with 7 bases lying between them. This material consisted of PBMCs, taken after 12 months of ibrutinib treatment. The J gene is TRBJ2-6, the V gene TRBV9; D unclear. The clonotype comes from a human donor with chronic lymphocytic leukemia. CDR3 loop: CASSPGAGANVLTF. CDR3 bases: TGTGCCAGCAGCCCTGGGGCTGGGGCCAACGTCCTGACTTTC.